The source of this T cell receptor (beta chain) is a study of shared clonotypes between healthy human individuals. General observations from the study: The donor pool, a small one, limited the genetic and exposure-history diversity represented.

CDR1 and CDR2 from the germline V gene are SQVTM and ANQGSEA. The V and J ends lost 4 bases and 4 bases, in that order; junction bases with no gene match: 0. This CDR3 is 13 amino acids long. Concerning this clone: No antigen is known for it.

In the original processing: ImmunoSEQ output lacked quality scores and full-length reads, limiting matched filtering. Sequenced by immunoSEQ multiplex PCR; TCRdb stores in-frame clones only, minus some. For V, J and clone size, that table is used; D and trimming come from the DNA. The table has around 2.1 million clones, more than 90% seen once; the top ten hold 0.1% to 0.15%. This chain joins TRBV29-1 and TRBJ2-3, with TRBD2 matching 12 bases. This clonotype was obtained from a man aged 18-30 years in good health. Sequenced: naive CD4+ T cells sorted from blood. The subset: CD45RA+ positively selected. The chain's CDR3 is CSVASGGADTQYF. The DNA for the CDR3 is TGCAGCGTTGCTAGCGGGGGGGCAGATACGCAGTATTTT.